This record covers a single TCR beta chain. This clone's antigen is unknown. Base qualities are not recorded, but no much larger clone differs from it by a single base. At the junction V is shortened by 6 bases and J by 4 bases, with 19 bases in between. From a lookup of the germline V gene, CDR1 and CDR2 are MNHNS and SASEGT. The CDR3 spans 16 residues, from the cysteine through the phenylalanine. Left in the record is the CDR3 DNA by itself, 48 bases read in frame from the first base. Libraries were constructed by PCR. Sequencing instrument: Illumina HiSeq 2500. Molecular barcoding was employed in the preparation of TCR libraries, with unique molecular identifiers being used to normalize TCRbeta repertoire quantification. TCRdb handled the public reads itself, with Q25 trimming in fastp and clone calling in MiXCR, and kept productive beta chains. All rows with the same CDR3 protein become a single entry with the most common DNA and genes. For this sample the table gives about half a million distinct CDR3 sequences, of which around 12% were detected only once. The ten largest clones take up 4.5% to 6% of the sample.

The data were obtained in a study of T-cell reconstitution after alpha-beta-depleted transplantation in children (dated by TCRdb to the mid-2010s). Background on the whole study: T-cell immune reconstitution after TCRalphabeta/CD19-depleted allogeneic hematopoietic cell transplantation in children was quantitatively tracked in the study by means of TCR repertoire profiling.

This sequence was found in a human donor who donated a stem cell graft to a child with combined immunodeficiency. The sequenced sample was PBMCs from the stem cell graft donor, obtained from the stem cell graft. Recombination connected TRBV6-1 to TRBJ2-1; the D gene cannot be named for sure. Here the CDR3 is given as CASSTTPPRRYNEQFF. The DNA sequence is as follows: TGTGCCAGCAGCACGACGCCCCCCAGGAGATACAATGAGCAGTTCTTC.